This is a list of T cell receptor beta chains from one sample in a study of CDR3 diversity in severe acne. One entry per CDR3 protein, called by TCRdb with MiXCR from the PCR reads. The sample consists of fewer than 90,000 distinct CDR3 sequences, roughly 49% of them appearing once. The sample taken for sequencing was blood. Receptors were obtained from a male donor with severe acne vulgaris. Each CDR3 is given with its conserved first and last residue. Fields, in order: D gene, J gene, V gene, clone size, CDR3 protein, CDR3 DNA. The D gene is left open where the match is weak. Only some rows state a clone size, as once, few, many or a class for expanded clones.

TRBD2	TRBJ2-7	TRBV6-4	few	CASSGTSGTYEQYF	TGTGCCAGCTCCGGGACTAGCGGGACCTACGAGCAGTACTTC
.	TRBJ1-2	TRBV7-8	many	CASSLVGELSYGYTF	TGTGCCAGCAGCTTAGTAGGGGAGTTGAGCTATGGCTACACCTTC
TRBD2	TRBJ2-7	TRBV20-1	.	CSATSGREGYEQYF	TGCAGTGCTACTAGCGGGAGAGAAGGCTACGAGCAGTACTTC
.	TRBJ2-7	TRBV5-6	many	CATYYEGSYEQYF	TGTGCCACCTACTATGAGGGTTCCTACGAGCAGTACTTC
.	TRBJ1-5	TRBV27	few	CASSFNVNQPQHF	TGTGCCAGCAGTTTTAATGTAAATCAGCCCCAGCATTTT
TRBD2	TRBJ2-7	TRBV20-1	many	CSARGLAGSPYEQYF	TGCAGTGCTAGGGGACTAGCGGGGAGCCCCTACGAGCAGTACTTC
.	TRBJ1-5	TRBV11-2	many	CASSAYQRQPQHF	TGTGCCAGCAGCGCCTACCAGCGGCAGCCCCAGCATTTT
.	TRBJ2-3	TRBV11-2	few	CASSLSVGDTQYF	TGTGCCAGCAGCTTATCCGTTGGAGATACGCAGTATTTT
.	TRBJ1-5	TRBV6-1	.	CASSEYRAYSNQPQHF	TGTGCCAGCAGTGAATACCGCGCCTATAGCAATCAGCCCCAGCATTTT
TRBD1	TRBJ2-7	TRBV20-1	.	CSARSYRGPNEQYF	TGCAGTGCTAGGTCCTACAGGGGGCCCAACGAGCAGTACTTC
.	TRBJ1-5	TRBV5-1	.	CASSLAGTDNQPQHF	TGCGCCAGCAGCTTGGCCGGGACGGACAATCAGCCCCAGCATTTT
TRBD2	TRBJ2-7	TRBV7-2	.	CASSLLGLGSYEQYF	TGTGCCAGCAGCTTATTGGGACTAGGCAGTTACGAGCAGTACTTC
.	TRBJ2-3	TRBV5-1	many	CASSFEGARDTQYF	TGCGCCAGCAGCTTTGAAGGGGCCCGCGATACGCAGTATTTT
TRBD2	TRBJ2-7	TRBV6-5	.	CASSPRGEGVYEQYF	TGTGCCAGCAGCCCCCGAGGGGAGGGAGTTTACGAGCAGTACTTC
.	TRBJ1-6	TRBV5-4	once	CASSLGLNSPLHF	TGTGCCAGCAGCTTGGGTCTCAATTCACCCCTCCACTTT
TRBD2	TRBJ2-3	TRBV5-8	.	CASSLDGTSGSFADTQYF	TGTGCCAGCAGCTTGGACGGGACTAGCGGGAGTTTCGCAGATACGCAGTATTTT
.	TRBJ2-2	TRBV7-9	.	CASSLSITGELFF	TGTGCCAGCAGCTTATCTATAACCGGGGAGCTGTTTTTT
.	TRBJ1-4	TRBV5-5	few	CASSLEIRSRRPEKLFF	TGTGCCAGCAGCTTGGAGATTAGAAGCCGGCGCCCAGAGAAACTGTTTTTT
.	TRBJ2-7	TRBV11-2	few	CASSSCGYEQYF	TGTGCCAGCAGTTCATGTGGCTACGAGCAGTACTTC
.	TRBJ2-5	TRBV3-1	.	CASSQDLTSQTQYF	TGTGCCAGCAGCCAAGATTTAACCAGTCAGACCCAGTACTTC
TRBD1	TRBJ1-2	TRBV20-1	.	CSARVWTGLGGYTF	TGCAGTGCTAGGGTGTGGACAGGGTTAGGTGGCTACACCTTC
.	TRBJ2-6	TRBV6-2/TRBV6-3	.	CASSTGANVLTF	TGTGCCAGCAGTACCGGGGCCAACGTCCTGACTTTC
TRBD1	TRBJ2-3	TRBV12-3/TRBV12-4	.	CASTSYPGQGADTQYF	TGTGCCAGCACTAGTTACCCGGGACAGGGGGCAGATACGCAGTATTTT
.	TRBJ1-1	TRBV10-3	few	CAITLDGGLNTEAFF	TGTGCCATCACCCTGGACGGAGGCTTGAACACTGAAGCTTTCTTT
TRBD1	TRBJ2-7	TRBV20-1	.	CSAEGQGVREQYF	TGCAGTGCTGAAGGACAGGGGGTGAGGGAGCAGTACTTC
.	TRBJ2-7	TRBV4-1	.	CASSLARREQYF	TGTGCCAGCAGCTTAGCGCGACGCGAGCAGTACTTC
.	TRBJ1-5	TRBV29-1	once	CSVETSTNQPQHF	TGCAGCGTTGAGACAAGTACTAATCAGCCCCAGCATTTT
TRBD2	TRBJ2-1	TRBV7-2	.	CASSFPSGSNEQFF	TGTGCCAGCAGCTTTCCTAGCGGGAGCAATGAGCAGTTCTTC
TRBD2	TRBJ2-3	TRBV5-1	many	CASSLGLAGASTDTQYF	TGCGCCAGCAGCTTGGGTCTAGCGGGAGCTAGCACAGATACGCAGTATTTT
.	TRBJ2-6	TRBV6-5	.	CATTLQHSGANVLTF	TGTGCCACCACGCTACAGCACTCTGGGGCCAACGTCCTGACTTTC
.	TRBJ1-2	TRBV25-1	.	CASTLTGHDRYGYTF	TGTGCCAGCACCTTGACAGGCCACGACAGGTATGGCTACACCTTC
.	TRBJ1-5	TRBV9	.	CASSVGVGASNQPQHF	TGTGCCAGCAGCGTAGGGGTAGGGGCCTCCAATCAGCCCCAGCATTTT
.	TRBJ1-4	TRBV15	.	CATSRDRAGARGEKLFF	TGTGCCACCAGCAGAGATCGAGCAGGGGCACGTGGGGAAAAACTGTTTTTT
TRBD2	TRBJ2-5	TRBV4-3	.	CASSQGPSGLEETQYF	TGCGCCAGCAGCCAAGGCCCTAGCGGGTTAGAAGAGACCCAGTACTTC
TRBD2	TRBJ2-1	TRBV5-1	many	CASMIGTSGDEQFF	TGCGCCAGCATGATAGGGACTAGCGGGGATGAGCAGTTCTTC
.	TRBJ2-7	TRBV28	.	CASGADRQYF	TGTGCCAGCGGGGCCGATCGGCAGTACTTC
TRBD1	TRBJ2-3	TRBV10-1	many	CASSESPGQGGVAQYF	TGCGCCAGCAGTGAGTCTCCGGGACAGGGTGGCGTTGCGCAGTATTTT
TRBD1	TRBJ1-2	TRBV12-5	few	CASGLGAGQGIYGYTF	TGTGCTAGTGGTTTGGGGGCCGGACAGGGGATTTATGGCTACACCTTC
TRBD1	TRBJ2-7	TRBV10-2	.	CASSAFFTGTASSYEQYF	TGCGCCAGCAGTGCCTTTTTTACCGGGACAGCCTCCTCCTACGAGCAGTACTTC
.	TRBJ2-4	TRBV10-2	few	CASSESSGWHIQYF	TGCGCCAGCAGTGAGTCGAGCGGGTGGCACATTCAGTACTTC
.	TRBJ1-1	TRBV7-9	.	CASLQGRLGGTEAFF	TGTGCCAGCCTTCAGGGTAGACTAGGTGGGACTGAAGCTTTCTTT
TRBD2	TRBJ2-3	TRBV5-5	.	CASIIGTSGPTSTDTQYF	TGTGCCAGCATAATTGGGACTAGCGGCCCCACTAGCACAGATACGCAGTATTTT
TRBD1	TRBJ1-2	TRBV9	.	CASSVEQGADYGYTF	TGTGCCAGCAGCGTAGAGCAGGGGGCCGACTATGGCTACACCTTC
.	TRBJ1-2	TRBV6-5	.	CASSYSRDYGYTF	TGTGCCAGCAGTTACTCGCGGGACTATGGCTACACCTTC
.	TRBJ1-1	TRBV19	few	CASSMGDLGTEAFF	TGTGCCAGTAGTATGGGGGATCTGGGCACTGAAGCTTTCTTT
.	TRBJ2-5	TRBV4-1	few	CASSQGPSEETQYF	TGCGCCAGCAGCCAGGGACCGTCTGAAGAGACCCAGTACTTC
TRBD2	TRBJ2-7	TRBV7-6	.	CASSSSGSTYEQYF	TGTGCCAGCAGCTCTAGCGGGAGCACTTACGAGCAGTACTTC
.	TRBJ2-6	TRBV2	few	CASSGVGSGANVLTF	TGTGCCAGCAGTGGGGTGGGCTCTGGGGCCAACGTCCTGACTTTC
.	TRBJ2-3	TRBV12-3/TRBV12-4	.	CTSSLQGVDTQYF	TGTACCAGCAGTTTACAGGGAGTCGATACGCAGTATTTT
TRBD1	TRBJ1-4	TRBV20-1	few	CSASPGGAEEKLFF	TGCAGTGCTAGTCCAGGGGGCGCAGAGGAAAAACTGTTTTTT
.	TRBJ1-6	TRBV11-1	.	CASSWSMVRSPLHF	TGTGCCAGCAGCTGGAGCATGGTACGGTCACCCCTCCACTTT
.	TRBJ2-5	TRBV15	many	CATSRPPSETQYF	TGTGCCACCAGCAGACCCCCCAGCGAGACCCAGTACTTC
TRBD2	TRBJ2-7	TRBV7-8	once	CASSLEPSGLSSYEQYF	TGTGCCAGCAGCTTAGAGCCTAGCGGGCTAAGCTCCTACGAGCAGTACTTC
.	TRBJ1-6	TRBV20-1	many	CSADENRLHNSPLHF	TGCAGTGCGGATGAGAACAGGCTCCATAATTCACCCCTCCACTTT
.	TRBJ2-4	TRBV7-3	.	CASSSPRSAIQYF	TGTGCCAGCAGCTCTCCCCGCTCCGCCATTCAGTACTTC
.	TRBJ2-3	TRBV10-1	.	CASSDSTGSTDTQYF	TGCGCCAGCAGTGATTCAACGGGGAGCACAGATACGCAGTATTTT
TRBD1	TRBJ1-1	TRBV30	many	CAWSPPGRGYTEAFF	TGTGCCTGGAGTCCTCCGGGCAGGGGGTACACTGAAGCTTTCTTT